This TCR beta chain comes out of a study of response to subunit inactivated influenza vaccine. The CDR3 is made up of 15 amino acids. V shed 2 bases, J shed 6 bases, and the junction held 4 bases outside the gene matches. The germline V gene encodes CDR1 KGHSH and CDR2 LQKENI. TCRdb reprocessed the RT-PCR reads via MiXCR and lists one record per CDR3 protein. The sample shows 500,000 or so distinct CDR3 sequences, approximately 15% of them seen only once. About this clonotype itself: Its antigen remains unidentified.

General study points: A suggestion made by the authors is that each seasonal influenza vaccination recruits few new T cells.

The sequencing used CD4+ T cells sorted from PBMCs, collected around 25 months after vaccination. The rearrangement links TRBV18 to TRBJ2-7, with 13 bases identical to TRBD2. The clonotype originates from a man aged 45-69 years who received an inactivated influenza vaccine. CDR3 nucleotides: TGTGCCAGCTCACCAGAACTAGCGGGGGGGCCCGAGCAGTACTTC. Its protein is CASSPELAGGPEQYF.